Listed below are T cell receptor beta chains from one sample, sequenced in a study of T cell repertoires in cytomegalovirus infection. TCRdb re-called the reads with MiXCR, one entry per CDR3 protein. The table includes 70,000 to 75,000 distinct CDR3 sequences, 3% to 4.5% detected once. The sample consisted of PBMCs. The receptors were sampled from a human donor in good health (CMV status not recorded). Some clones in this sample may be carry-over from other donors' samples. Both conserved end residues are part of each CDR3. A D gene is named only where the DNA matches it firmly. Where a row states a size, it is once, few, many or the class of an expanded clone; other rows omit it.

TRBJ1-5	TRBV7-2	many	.	TGTGCCAGCAGCCTAAGGGATGAGCGCCAGCCCCAGCATTTT	CASSLRDERQPQHF
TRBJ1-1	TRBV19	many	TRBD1	TGTGCCAGTAACCACAGGGGAGGTAGTGAAGCTTTCTTT	CASNHRGGSEAFF
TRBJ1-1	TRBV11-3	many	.	TGTGCCAGCAGCTTTGGGCTCCCGGAAGAAGCTTTCTTT	CASSFGLPEEAFF
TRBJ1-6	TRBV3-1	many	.	TGTGCCAGCAGACCCGACGGGGGAGCCCCGATACCCCTCCACTTT	CASRPDGGAPIPLHF
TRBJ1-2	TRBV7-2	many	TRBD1	TGTGCCAGCAGCTCCCCAGGGGGCTTCGGATATGGCTACACCTTC	CASSSPGGFGYGYTF
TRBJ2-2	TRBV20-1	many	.	TGCAGTGCAGAAAAAGCGACGTTGGACACCGGGGAGCTGTTTTTT	CSAEKATLDTGELFF
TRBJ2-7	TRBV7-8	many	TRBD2	TGTGCCAGCACCCTAGCGCCCGTCCCGGGACTAGCGACCCACGAGCAGTACTTC	CASTLAPVPGLATHEQYF
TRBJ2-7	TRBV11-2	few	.	TGTGCCAGCAGCTACATTGCAGGGGGGGGAGAGCAGTACTTC	CASSYIAGGGEQYF
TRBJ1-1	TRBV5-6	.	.	TGTGCCAGCAGCTTGGCAGGCCCCATGGGAGCTTTCTTT	CASSLAGPMGAFF
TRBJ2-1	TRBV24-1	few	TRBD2	TGTGCCACCAGCGCTGCCCTAGCGGGAGTCTATGAGCAGTTCTTC	CATSAALAGVYEQFF
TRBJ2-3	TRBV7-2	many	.	TGTGCCAGCAGCTTAATTGGGTCCGCTGCGGGTACGCAGTATTTT	CASSLIGSAAGTQYF
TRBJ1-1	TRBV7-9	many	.	TGTGCCAGCAGCCCTCGGTCCAGGGGCTTCCCTGAAGCTTTCTTT	CASSPRSRGFPEAFF
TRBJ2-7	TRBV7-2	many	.	TGTGCCAGCAGCACAGGGAACTCCTACGAGCAGTACTTC	CASSTGNSYEQYF
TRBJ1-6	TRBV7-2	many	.	TGTGCCAGCAGCTCGCTGGCGGGGGGATCACCCCTCCACTTT	CASSSLAGGSPLHF
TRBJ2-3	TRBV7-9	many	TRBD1	TGTGCCAGCAGAGGGACAGGCCCCACAGATACGCAGTATTTT	CASRGTGPTDTQYF
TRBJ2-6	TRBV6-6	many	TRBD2	TGTGCCAGCAGCCCCCGCAGCGGGGTGAACTCTGGGGCCAACGTCCTGACTTTC	CASSPRSGVNSGANVLTF
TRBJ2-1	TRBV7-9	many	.	TGTGCCAGCGAAAAAGGGGGGGGCAATGAGCAGTTCTTC	CASEKGGGNEQFF
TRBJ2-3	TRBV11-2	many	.	TGTGCCAGCAGCTCTACCTATACGCAGTATTTT	CASSSTYTQYF
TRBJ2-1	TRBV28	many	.	TGTGCCAGCAGTCCTCGACAGGGAGGGTCAGGTGAGCAGTTCTTC	CASSPRQGGSGEQFF
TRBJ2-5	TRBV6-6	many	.	TGTGCCAGCAGTTACCCCGGGTCCGGGGAGACCCAGTACTTC	CASSYPGSGETQYF
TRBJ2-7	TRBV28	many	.	TGTGCCAGCAGCCGGGCGGGCGGGATAACCTACGAGCAGTACTTC	CASSRAGGITYEQYF
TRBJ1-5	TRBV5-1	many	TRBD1	TGCGCCAGCAGCTCACAGGGGGCGGCCAATCAGCCCCAGCATTTT	CASSSQGAANQPQHF
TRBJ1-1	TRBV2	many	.	TGTGCCAGCAGTGTGACACCGGTACGTGAAGCTTTCTTT	CASSVTPVREAFF
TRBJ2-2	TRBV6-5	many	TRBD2	TGTGCCAGCAGCAACCGACTAGCGGGAGGTGTCGGGGAGCTGTTTTTT	CASSNRLAGGVGELFF
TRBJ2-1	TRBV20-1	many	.	TGCAGTGCTAGCGACCACGAGCAGTTCTTC	CSASDHEQFF
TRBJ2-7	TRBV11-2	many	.	TGTGCCAGCAGCTTAGAACGAGACCTTTCCTACGAGCAGTACTTC	CASSLERDLSYEQYF
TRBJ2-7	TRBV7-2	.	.	TGTGCCAGCAGCTTCGCCTCGGGACCAGACTACGAGCAGTACTTC	CASSFASGPDYEQYF
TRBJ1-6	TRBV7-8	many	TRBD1	TGTGCCAGCAGCTTCCGGGACAGGGGGCTTAGCTCCTATAATTCACCCCTCCACTTT	CASSFRDRGLSSYNSPLHF
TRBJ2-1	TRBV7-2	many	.	TGTGCCAGCAGCTTAGTAGGTTTAGTAGGTATCGATGAGCAGTTCTTC	CASSLVGLVGIDEQFF
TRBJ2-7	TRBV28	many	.	TGTGCCAGCAGTTGGGCCCTCGCGGGCGACTCCTACGAGCAGTACTTC	CASSWALAGDSYEQYF
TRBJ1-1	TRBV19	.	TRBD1	TGTGCCAGTAGGGGTCAGGGGGACACTGAAGCTTTCTTT	CASRGQGDTEAFF